This TCR beta chain was profiled in a study of cytomegalovirus exposure and HLA in healthy donors. Turning to the study itself: About 85 million unique TCR sequences came from HLA-typed donors in an early release. Findings and caveats of the study: V- and J-gene trimming of TCR beta was linked (in a later analysis) to a missense DCLRE1C variant. In the analysis, some V segments, TRBV6-2 and TRBV6-3 included, were excluded as indistinguishable.

This CDR3 contains 13 residues. Trimming cost V 7 bases and J 5 bases, with 12 bases left between them. Per the germline V gene, CDR1 is SGDLS and CDR2 is YYNGEE. In the PCR, 60 Vbeta and 13 Jbeta primers were used. The data were produced by immunoSEQ multiplex PCR, yet TCRdb's version contains in-frame clones alone and is incomplete. The data hold more than 90,000 clones, with around four fifths observed a single time. Points on this clone: What it binds is not known.

The sample was PBMCs. The gene calls are TRBV9 and TRBJ2-2, with no clear D. The sequence came from a man aged 35 to 55 in good health and CMV-seronegative. The CDR3 loop is CASVTDETGELFF. CDR3 DNA: TGTGCCAGCGTTACAGATGAGACCGGGGAGCTGTTTTTT.